The entry that follows covers one T cell receptor (beta chain) sequence. The data were obtained in a study of patients and donors after allogeneic stem cell transplantation. A single record per CDR3 protein comes from TCRdb applying MiXCR to the RT-PCR reads. The repertoire holds around 160,000 distinct CDR3 sequences, with around 30% as singletons. The germline CDR1 and CDR2 sequences are SGHRS and YFSETQ. With 2 bases clipped from V and 12 bases from J, the junction kept 17 bases outside the gene matches. This CDR3 comprises 16 residues. This clonotype was obtained from a human donor who was either an allogeneic HSCT recipient or a stem cell or donor lymphocyte infusion donor (not recorded which). It is not recorded whose cells these are; they may come from a transplant donor. V is TRBV5-1 and J is TRBJ2-1; 7 nucleotides agree with TRBD2. The sequencing sample was made of blood, either unsorted or a sorted T cell fraction (not recorded which). This CDR3 is CASSFTSGAWKHGQFF. The CDR3 DNA is TGCGCCAGCAGCTTCACCAGCGGGGCTTGGAAGCATGGGCAGTTCTTC.